The rows below give T cell receptor beta chains drawn from one sample of a study of blood T cell repertoires in COVID-19. Using immunoSEQ multiplex PCR, the repertoire was profiled, and TCRdb retains in-frame clones only, with some absent. The sample shows some 260,000 clones, approximately 86% of them seen only once. The sample comprised peripheral blood. These receptors were collected from a human donor in a cohort sampled during active COVID-19. Each CDR3 is given with its conserved first and last residue. The D gene is left open where the match is weak. A clone size is listed for some rows: how often the clone was seen (once, few, many), or a class if it is expanded.

D,V,size,J,CDR3,DNA
NA,TRBV7-9,once,TRBJ1-1,CASSLYPAGNTEAFF,TGTGCCAGCAGCTTATACCCGGCGGGGAACACTGAAGCTTTCTTT
NA,TRBV18,NA,TRBJ2-7,CASSGDTDYEQYF,TGTGCCAGCTCAGGGGACACAGACTACGAGCAGTACTTC
NA,TRBV10-3,NA,TRBJ2-5,CAISGVTGETQYF,TGTGCCATCAGTGGGGTGACGGGGGAGACCCAGTACTTC
NA,TRBV6-5,once,TRBJ1-3,CASSYSVHASGNTIYF,TGTGCCAGCAGTTACTCGGTACATGCCTCTGGAAACACCATATATTTT
TRBD1,TRBV6-5,NA,TRBJ2-7,CASSYSRQGHYEQYF,TGTGCCAGCAGTTACTCCCGACAGGGACACTACGAGCAGTACTTC
TRBD1,TRBV14,NA,TRBJ1-1,CASSQAITGGENTEAFF,TGTGCCAGCAGCCAAGCAATCACAGGGGGAGAAAACACTGAAGCTTTCTTT
TRBD1,TRBV7-2,NA,TRBJ1-2,CASSPRPGQGLHYGYTF,TGTGCCAGCAGCCCTAGACCCGGACAGGGTTTGCACTATGGCTACACCTTC
NA,TRBV19,NA,TRBJ1-6,CASSIQGRSSYNSPLHF,TGTGCCAGTAGTATTCAGGGAAGGAGCTCCTATAATTCACCCCTCCACTTT
NA,TRBV5-1,few,TRBJ2-7,CASSRLGARSYEQYF,TGCGCCAGCAGCCGCCTTGGGGCGAGGTCCTACGAGCAGTACTTC
TRBD1,TRBV18,NA,TRBJ2-7,CASSTYQGQNYEQYF,TGTGCCAGCTCAACATACCAGGGACAGAACTACGAGCAGTACTTC
NA,TRBV3-1/TRBV3-2,NA,TRBJ1-1,CASRTTAKNTEAFF,TGTGCCAGCAGGACGACAGCGAAGAACACTGAAGCTTTCTTT
NA,TRBV25-1,once,TRBJ1-1,CASSDSLRAEAFF,TGTGCCAGCAGTGATAGCCTCCGGGCTGAAGCTTTCTTT
TRBD2,TRBV7-2,NA,TRBJ2-7,CASSPSGRAREQYF,TGTGCCAGCAGCCCAAGCGGGAGGGCCAGGGAGCAGTACTTC
TRBD1,TRBV6-1,NA,TRBJ1-2,CASTPRTGAMQGYTF,TGTGCCAGCACTCCCCGGACAGGGGCGATGCAGGGCTACACCTTC
TRBD1,TRBV9,NA,TRBJ2-2,CASSPGTGGNTGELFF,TGTGCCAGCAGCCCCGGGACAGGGGGAAACACCGGGGAGCTGTTTTTT
NA,TRBV27,NA,TRBJ1-1,CASSFFGEAFF,TGTGCCAGCAGTTTCTTCGGTGAAGCTTTCTTT
NA,TRBV18,NA,TRBJ2-3,CASSPQNTDTQYF,TGTGCCAGCTCACCCCAAAACACAGATACGCAGTATTTT
NA,TRBV7-8,NA,TRBJ2-7,CASSPRRVAGYEQYF,TGTGCCAGCAGCCCCCGCCGGGTGGCGGGATACGAGCAGTACTTC
TRBD1,TRBV14,NA,TRBJ2-3,CASSSLASYRGFGDTQYF,TGTGCCAGCAGCTCGCTGGCCAGTTACAGGGGATTTGGAGATACGCAGTATTTT
TRBD1,TRBV24-1,NA,TRBJ1-1,CATSDRLFDRASSAEAFF,TGTGCCACCAGTGATCGCCTCTTTGACAGGGCCTCTAGTGCGGAAGCTTTCTTT
NA,TRBV2,NA,TRBJ1-4,CASSEQGFYNEKLFF,TGTGCCAGCAGTGAGCAGGGCTTTTATAATGAAAAACTGTTTTTT
NA,TRBV7-2,NA,TRBJ1-2,CASSFETDYYGYTF,TGTGCCAGCAGCTTTGAGACAGACTACTATGGCTACACCTTC
NA,TRBV9,NA,TRBJ1-2,CASSGPRANYGYTF,TGTGCCAGCAGCGGACCCCGGGCTAACTATGGCTACACCTTC
NA,TRBV10-3,few,TRBJ2-7,CAITAESFGEQYF,TGTGCCATTACCGCTGAGTCCTTCGGGGAGCAGTACTTC
NA,TRBV18,NA,TRBJ2-7,CASSPRVGVGYEQYF,TGTGCCAGCTCACCACGGGTAGGGGTGGGATACGAGCAGTACTTC
NA,TRBV19,NA,TRBJ1-1,CASRTREDTEAFF,TGTGCCAGTAGGACCCGGGAGGACACTGAAGCTTTCTTT
NA,TRBV5-1,few,TRBJ2-7,CASGGNSFDEQYF,TGCGCCAGCGGCGGAAACTCCTTCGACGAGCAGTACTTC
NA,TRBV6-2/TRBV6-3,few,TRBJ2-7,CASSEDSSYEQYF,TGTGCCAGCAGTGAGGACAGCTCCTACGAGCAGTACTTC
NA,TRBV13,NA,TRBJ1-1,CASSSGSTEAFF,TGTGCCAGCAGCTCAGGGAGCACTGAAGCTTTCTTT
NA,TRBV7-2,NA,TRBJ1-2,CASSSQSYRDYGYTF,TGTGCCAGCAGCTCTCAATCATACAGGGACTATGGCTACACCTTC
NA,TRBV15,once,TRBJ2-7,CATSRDKIAGHEQYF,TGTGCCACCAGCAGAGATAAGATCGCCGGTCACGAGCAGTACTTC
NA,TRBV7-9,NA,TRBJ1-2,CASSLTDGYTF,TGTGCCAGCAGCTTAACGGATGGCTACACCTTC
NA,TRBV7-9,NA,TRBJ1-2,CASNFGGAYVSDYGYTF,TGTGCCAGCAACTTTGGGGGGGCTTACGTGAGCGACTATGGCTACACCTTC
NA,TRBV6-2/TRBV6-3,NA,TRBJ1-1,CASSYSGALTPEAFF,TGTGCCAGCAGTTACTCGGGGGCCCTCACTCCAGAAGCTTTCTTT
TRBD1,TRBV7-2,NA,TRBJ1-1,CASSYFRQGDTEAFF,TGTGCCAGCAGCTATTTTCGACAGGGTGACACTGAAGCTTTCTTT
NA,TRBV6-5,NA,TRBJ2-1,CASSYLPTGTYNEQFF,TGTGCCAGCAGTTACTTACCGACAGGAACCTACAATGAGCAGTTCTTC
TRBD1,TRBV10-3,NA,TRBJ2-7,CAISEHNVGTGGEQYF,TGTGCCATCAGTGAGCACAACGTGGGGACAGGGGGCGAGCAGTACTTC
NA,TRBV27,NA,TRBJ1-5,CASSLRLPGNQPQHF,TGTGCCAGCAGTTTAAGATTGCCAGGGAATCAGCCCCAGCATTTT
TRBD2,TRBV29-1,NA,TRBJ2-7,CSSASAGPLGLREGLRQYF,TGCAGCTCCGCCTCGGCAGGGCCCCTCGGCCTACGGGAGGGCCTGAGGCAGTACTTC
NA,TRBV19,NA,TRBJ2-3,CASSIAREPSTDTQYF,TGTGCCAGTAGTATAGCTAGGGAGCCCAGCACAGATACGCAGTATTTT
TRBD2,TRBV4-3,NA,TRBJ2-7,CASSQEGTGGLYEQYF,TGCGCCAGCAGCCAAGAAGGAACGGGAGGACTCTACGAGCAGTACTTC
TRBD1,TRBV6-2/TRBV6-3,few,TRBJ1-5,CASSYQGTGSNQPQHF,TGTGCCAGCAGTTACCAAGGGACAGGTAGCAATCAGCCCCAGCATTTT
TRBD1,TRBV7-2,NA,TRBJ2-7,CASSLAGTGDYEQYF,TGTGCCAGCAGCTTAGCCGGGACAGGGGACTACGAGCAGTACTTC
NA,TRBV7-2,NA,TRBJ2-2,CASSSTIHIGELFF,TGTGCCAGCAGCTCCACTATCCATATCGGGGAGCTGTTTTTT
TRBD1,TRBV5-5,NA,TRBJ1-2,CASSFRTGEAYGYTF,TGTGCCAGCAGCTTCAGGACAGGGGAAGCCTATGGCTACACCTTC
NA,TRBV3-1/TRBV3-2,NA,TRBJ1-2,CASSLGPLRGYTF,TGTGCCAGCAGCCTGGGGCCTCTACGGGGCTACACCTTC
TRBD2,TRBV30,NA,TRBJ2-7,CAWRRSGSNLYEQYF,TGTGCCTGGAGACGGAGCGGGAGTAATCTATACGAGCAGTACTTC
NA,TRBV4-3,once,TRBJ2-1,CASSPRLRSSYNEQFF,TGCGCCAGCAGCCCCCGACTGCGAAGCTCCTACAATGAGCAGTTCTTC